Below, one T cell receptor beta chain is given with its context. This clonotype was seen ten or more times. It lacks a known antigen. Qualities for individual bases were not recorded, and no much larger clone is one base off. The sample belongs to a study of patients and donors after allogeneic stem cell transplantation (dated by TCRdb to the early 2020s). The V end loses 3 bases and the J end loses 3 bases, and a stretch of 3 bases separates them. CDR1 SGHAT and CDR2 FQNNGV are derived from the germline V gene. The CDR3 starts with the cysteine, ends with the phenylalanine, and has 11 residues. Only CDR3 DNA remains: 33 bases, in frame from the first base. The library relied on RT-PCR. Sequencing used a NextSeq 550. The public reads were reanalyzed by TCRdb: fastp trimming at Q25, MiXCR alignment, in-frame beta chains only. Under each unique CDR3 protein, matching rows form one entry showing the most common genes and DNA. This sample gives roughly 230,000 distinct CDR3 sequences in total; over 12% of them show up just once. Jointly, the top ten make up roughly 10% of the sample.

The rearranged segments are TRBV11-2 and TRBJ2-7; the D gene cannot be resolved reliably. This receptor was identified in a human donor who was either an allogeneic HSCT recipient or a stem cell or donor lymphocyte infusion donor (not recorded which). It is not recorded whose cells these are; they may come from a transplant donor. Sequences were obtained from blood, either unsorted or a sorted T cell fraction (not recorded which). Read as DNA, the sequence is TGTGCCAGCAGCTTGCACTACGAGCAGTACTTC. Its translation is CASSLHYEQYF.